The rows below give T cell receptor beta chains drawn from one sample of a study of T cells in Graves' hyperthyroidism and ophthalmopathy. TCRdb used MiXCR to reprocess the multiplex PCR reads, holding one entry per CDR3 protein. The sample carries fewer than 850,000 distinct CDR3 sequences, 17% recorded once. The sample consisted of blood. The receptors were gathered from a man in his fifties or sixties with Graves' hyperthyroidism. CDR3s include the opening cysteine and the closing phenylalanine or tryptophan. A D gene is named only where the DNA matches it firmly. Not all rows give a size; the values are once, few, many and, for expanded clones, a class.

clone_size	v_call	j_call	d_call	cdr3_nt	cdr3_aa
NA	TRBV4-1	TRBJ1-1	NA	TGCGCCAGCAGCCAAGAGAGCGCATTTGACACTGAAGCTTTCTTT	CASSQESAFDTEAFF
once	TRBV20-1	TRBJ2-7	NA	TGCAGTGCCTACGCGACGATACTCGGCGAGCAGTACTTC	CSAYATILGEQYF
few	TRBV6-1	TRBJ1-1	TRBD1	TGTGCCGCCCGTTCGATGGGACAGGGTGACACTGAAGCTTTCTTT	CAARSMGQGDTEAFF
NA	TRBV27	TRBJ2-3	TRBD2	TGTGCCAGCAGTTTGGCCCCCGGGACTAGCGGAGATACGCAGTATTTT	CASSLAPGTSGDTQYF
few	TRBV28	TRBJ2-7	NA	TGTGCCGGGGTCTTCCGGGGACGGTCATACGAGCAGTACTTC	CAGVFRGRSYEQYF
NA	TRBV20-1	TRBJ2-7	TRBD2	TGCAGTGCGGCCGGGGCGTCGGCTAGCGGGTCCTACGAGCAGTACTTC	CSAAGASASGSYEQYF
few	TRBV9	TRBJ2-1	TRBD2	TGTGCCAGCAGCCCTGTTAGTGGACTAGCGGGAGCTGAGCAGTTCTTC	CASSPVSGLAGAEQFF
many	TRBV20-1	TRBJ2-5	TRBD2	TGCAGTGCTAGACTAGCGGGAGAGGAGACCCAGTACTTC	CSARLAGEETQYF
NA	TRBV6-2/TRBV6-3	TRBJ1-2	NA	TGTGCCAGCAAAGAGGGGGTAAATGGCTACACCTTC	CASKEGVNGYTF
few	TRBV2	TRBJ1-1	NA	TGTGCCAGCAGTGAAAGGGGGGGAAGGTACGACACTGAAGCTTTCTTT	CASSERGGRYDTEAFF
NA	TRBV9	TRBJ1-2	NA	TGTGCCAGCAGCTCGGCCGGGCCTACCTCTGGCTATGGCTACACCTTC	CASSSAGPTSGYGYTF
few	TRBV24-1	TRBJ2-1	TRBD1	TGTGCCACCAGTTCGCAGGGGGCTCGGAGTGAGCAGTTCTTC	CATSSQGARSEQFF
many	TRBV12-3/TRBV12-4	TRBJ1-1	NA	TGTGCCAGCAGTTTACCCCGGGTCGGGCCTCGTGCGCGGAACACTGAAGCTTTCTTT	CASSLPRVGPRARNTEAFF
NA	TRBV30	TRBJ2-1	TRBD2	TGTGCCTGGAGGCACTCCCGGACTAGCGGGAAAAATGAGCAGTTCTTC	CAWRHSRTSGKNEQFF
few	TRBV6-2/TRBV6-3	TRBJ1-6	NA	TGTGCCAGCAGTGGACAGCATTCACCCCTCCACTTT	CASSGQHSPLHF
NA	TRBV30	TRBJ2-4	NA	TGTGCCTGGAGTGTACTTGGAAACATTCAGTACTTC	CAWSVLGNIQYF
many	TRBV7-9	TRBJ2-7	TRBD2	TGTGCCAGCAGCGAGACCAGCGGGGGACCTGACTCCTACGAGCAGTACTTC	CASSETSGGPDSYEQYF
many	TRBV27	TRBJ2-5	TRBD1	TGTGCCAGCAGTGGGACAGCTCACTTCCAAGAGACCCAGTACTTC	CASSGTAHFQETQYF
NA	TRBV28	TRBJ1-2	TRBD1	TGTGCCAGCAGGGACCCGGGACAGCTCTATGGCTACACCTTC	CASRDPGQLYGYTF
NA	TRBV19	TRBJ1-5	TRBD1	TGTACCAGTATGCCCCGGCAGGGGGCACATCAGCCCCAGCATTTT	CTSMPRQGAHQPQHF
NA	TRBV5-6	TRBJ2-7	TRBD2	TGTGCCAGCAGCGGGAGCGGGAGAGGGTACGAGCAGTACTTC	CASSGSGRGYEQYF
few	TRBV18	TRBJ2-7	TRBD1	TGTGCCAGCTCGCGGGACAGGGGTACGGACAACGAGCAGTACTTC	CASSRDRGTDNEQYF
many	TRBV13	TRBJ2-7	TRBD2	TGTGCCAGCAGCTTAGGGGCGGGAGCGAACTACGAGCAGTACTTC	CASSLGAGANYEQYF
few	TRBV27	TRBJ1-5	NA	TGTGCCAGCGTTCGGGACGGCCTGTCCAATCAGCCCCAGCATTTT	CASVRDGLSNQPQHF